The sequence of this T cell receptor beta chain was determined in a study of identical twins. Notes on the study in general: Beta out-of-frame sequences showed weaker excess sharing between twins. Abundant cord blood beta clonotypes carried fewer insertions; memory repertoires showed none.

Only healthy Caucasians were included as donors. This clonotype appeared many times. What it recognizes is unknown. From germline, CDR1 is MNHEY and CDR2 SVGEGT. V lost 2 bases to trimming and J lost 4 bases, with 9 bases between them. The CDR3 has 14 residues. A universal primer site was created by template switching, with the cDNA bearing unique molecular identifiers. TCRdb re-analysed the 5' RACE reads in MiXCR, keeping a single row per CDR3 protein. The sample records 1.5 million to 2 million distinct CDR3 sequences, around 29% being singletons. The source material was cord blood. The origin of this receptor is a newborn girl in good health. V gene TRBV6-2 or TRBV6-3 combines with J gene TRBJ2-1; D not certain. CDR3 sequence (DNA): TGTGCCAGCAGTTACAAGCTCCCATACAATGAGCAGTTCTTC. Residues: CASSYKLPYNEQFF.